Following are 21 T cell receptor beta chains from one sample sequenced in a study of T-cell reconstitution after alpha-beta-depleted transplantation in children. Researchers prepared the TCRbeta library using unique molecular identifiers, the study reports. MiXCR was run by TCRdb on the PCR reads, yielding one entry per CDR3 protein. Among 250,000 to 300,000 distinct CDR3 sequences listed, roughly 9.1% were seen once. The sample here was PBMCs, taken before TCRalphabeta/CD19-depleted stem cell transplant. The origin of the receptors is a boy under two years old with acute myeloid leukemia, due to receive a stem cell transplant.

This clonotype was counted only a few times. V gene TRBV7-9 combines with J gene TRBJ2-3, with 9 bases identical to TRBD2. Germline V gene sequence: CDR1 SEHNR, CDR2 FQNEAQ (reference sequence). V trimming: 2 bases; J trimming: 6 bases; junction bases outside the gene matches: 12. The CDR3 is 17 residues long. CDR3 amino acids: CASSLPQTSGTGDTQYF. As DNA, the CDR3 is TGTGCCAGCAGCTTACCCCAGACTAGCGGCACGGGGGATACGCAGTATTTT.

In this sample, this clonotype turned up many times. The chain carries TRBV4-3 and TRBJ2-5, with 11 nucleotides matching TRBD1. In germline, CDR1 is LGHNA, CDR2 YSLEER. The CDR3 consists of 16 residues. Trimming cost V 5 bases and J 5 bases; bases outside gene matches: 10. This CDR3 is CASSKGGQGAWETQYF. The CDR3 bases are TGCGCCAGCAGCAAAGGAGGACAGGGGGCCTGGGAGACCCAGTACTTC.

At least ten counts were recorded for this clonotype. The chain is built from TRBV6-2 or TRBV6-3 and TRBJ2-6; D unresolved. From germline, CDR1 is MNHEY and CDR2 SVGEGT. This CDR3 contains 16 residues. V shed 2 bases and J shed 2 bases, with 10 bases lying between them. The CDR3 DNA follows: TGTGCCAGCAGTTACCTTGAACTAACTGGGGCCAACGTCCTGACTTTC. Translating gives CASSYLELTGANVLTF.

This clonotype was detected many times. V usage is TRBV7-2 and J usage is TRBJ2-4, with TRBD2 as a possible D gene (6 bases). CDR1 and CDR2 from the germline V gene are SGHTA and FQGNSA. CDR3 length equals 16 residues. V was clipped by 4 bases and J by 0 bases, with 13 bases between them. CDR3 sequence: CASSYTGLLAKNIQYF. In DNA, the CDR3 is TGTGCCAGCAGCTACACGGGACTCCTAGCCAAAAACATTCAGTACTTC.

This clonotype was found many times. V usage is TRBV18 and J usage is TRBJ2-4; D is tentatively TRBD1 or TRBD2 (5 bases each). V lost 0 bases and J 2 bases, leaving 17 bases between the germline ends. The CDR3 sequence is 18 residues long. Germline V lookup: CDR1 KGHSH, CDR2 LQKENI. The CDR3 bases are TGTGCCAGCTCACCACCAGGCGGGCTCAGGGAACCCAAAAACATTCAGTACTTC. As protein: CASSPPGGLREPKNIQYF.

This clonotype was counted many times. The V and J genes are TRBV15 and TRBJ2-1, with 11 bases fitting TRBD2. This CDR3 comprises 18 residues. The ends lost 3 bases at V and 5 bases at J; junction bases unmatched: 12. The germline gives CDR1 LNHNV, CDR2 YYDKDF (reference sequence). Here the CDR3 reads CATSRGLAGLAANNEQFF. CDR3 in DNA: TGTGCCACCAGCAGGGGACTTGCGGGACTAGCGGCCAACAATGAGCAGTTCTTC.

This clonotype occurred many times. This sequence joins TRBV18 and TRBJ2-1, with 7 bases identical to TRBD1. Germline V gene data show CDR1 as KGHSH and CDR2 as LQKENI. The CDR3 is 15 residues long. The V and J ends lost 1 base and 7 bases, in that order; junction bases with no gene match: 7. This CDR3 reads CASSPQGAPGNEQFF. The CDR3 DNA reads TGTGCCAGCTCACCACAGGGGGCGCCGGGGAATGAGCAGTTCTTC. The whole variable domain, remainder taken from reference TRBV18 and TRBJ2-1, is NAGVMQNPRHLVRRRGQEARLRCSPMKGHSHVYWYRQLPEEGLKFMVYLQKENIIDESGMPKERFSAEFPKEGPSILRIQQVVRGDSAAYFCASSPQGAPGNEQFFGPGTRLTVL.

This clonotype was detected ten times or more. V and J are TRBV5-1 and TRBJ2-7, with 7 bases lining up with TRBD1. Germline V lookup: CDR1 SGHRS, CDR2 YFSETQ. The V gene end was trimmed by 1 base and the J gene end by 5 bases; junction bases not matched to a gene: 12. This CDR3 spans 16 amino acids. The CDR3 DNA follows: TGCGCCAGCAGCTTGCATGGGACAGTCGCTTATAACGAGCAGTACTTC. The encoded protein is CASSLHGTVAYNEQYF.

About this clonotype: The CDR3 end shows no conserved phenylalanine or tryptophan, and so a read error is likely. J is TRBJ2-1 and V is TRBV7-9; D unclear. Trimming pared 1 base from V and 5 bases from J, leaving 6 bases between. This CDR3 region has 13 residues. Germline values: CDR1 SEHNR, CDR2 FQNEAQ (reference sequence). CDR3 sequence: CASSLVRHNEQFV. The DNA for the CDR3 is TGTGCCAGCAGCTTAGTACGGCACAATGAGCAGTTCGTC.

This clonotype has ten or more counts. This chain joins TRBV4-2 and TRBJ2-1; the D call may be TRBD1 or TRBD2 (6 bases each). Germline lookup yields CDR1 LGHNA and CDR2 YNFKEQ. Trimming took off 4 bases at V and 1 base at J, with 20 bases between the two ends. The length of the CDR3 is 18 residues. CDR3 region: CASSPDIRGEGSYNEQFF. DNA of the CDR3: TGTGCCAGCAGCCCAGATATAAGGGGGGAAGGTTCCTACAATGAGCAGTTCTTC.

This clonotype has a count of ten or more. The chain employs TRBV12-3 or TRBV12-4 and TRBJ2-7; TRBD1 matches 10 bases. After removal of 6 bases from V and 3 bases from J, the junction contained 8 bases not matched to a gene. The CDR3 has 15 residues. This CDR3 is CASSAWGTGDYEQYF. The CDR3 DNA sequence: TGTGCCAGCAGCGCATGGGGGACAGGGGACTACGAGCAGTACTTC.

This clonotype was detected ten times or more. The chain uses TRBV7-2 and TRBJ2-3; 9 bases fit TRBD2. The CDR3 is 18 amino acids. Germline-derived CDR1 and CDR2 are SGHTA and FQGNSA. J was trimmed by 2 bases and V by 0 bases; bases with no gene match: 9. CDR3 protein: CASSLAGFAGGLTDTQYF. The CDR3 bases are TGTGCCAGCAGCTTAGCTGGTTTTGCGGGAGGGCTCACAGATACGCAGTATTTT.

V gene TRBV20-1 combines with J gene TRBJ2-4, with a weak D call TRBD2 (5 bases). Deletions cut 0 bases from V and 0 bases from J, with 12 bases between. The CDR3 totals 16 residues. CDR1 is DFQATT, CDR2 SNEGSKA, per germline (reference sequence). CDR3 protein: CSAREVGGLAKNIQYF. The CDR3 DNA reads TGCAGTGCTAGAGAGGTGGGCGGGTTAGCCAAAAACATTCAGTACTTC.

This clonotype was observed many times. The rearrangement uses TRBV25-1 and TRBJ2-5, with D possibly TRBD1 on 5 matching bases. V lost 2 bases and J 7 bases, leaving 11 bases between the germline ends. From germline, CDR1 is MGHDK and CDR2 SYGVNS. The CDR3 runs 13 residues. CDR3 sequence: CASSEIDSTTQYF. The CDR3 DNA follows: TGTGCCAGCAGTGAAATCGACAGCACGACCCAGTACTTC. The full variable domain, its missing parts supplied by reference TRBV25-1 and TRBJ2-5, is EADIYQTPRYLVIGTGKKITLECSQTMGHDKMYWYQQDPGMELHLIHYSYGVNSTEKGDLSSESTVSRIRTEHFPLTLESARPSHTSQYLCASSEIDSTTQYFGPGTRLLVL.

This clonotype was picked up many times. The CDR3: CASSSWTALIGETQYF. CDR3 DNA sequence: TGTGCCAGCAGTTCGTGGACAGCGCTAATTGGGGAGACCCAGTACTTC. The chain couples TRBV28 to TRBJ2-5, with a possible D match to TRBD1 (6 bases). The CDR3 is made up of 16 amino acids. Germline V CDR1 and CDR2: MDHEN, SYDVKM. The V and J ends lost 4 bases and 5 bases respectively, with 20 bases between them.

At least ten counts were recorded for this clonotype. The J gene is TRBJ2-7, the V gene TRBV28; D may be TRBD2 (5 bases). V was pared by 4 bases and J by 3 bases, with 16 bases between. The CDR3 length is 15 residues. The germline V gene has CDR1 MDHEN and CDR2 SYDVKM. CDR3 nucleotides: TGTGCCAGCAGTTGGAAGCCCCCCGACTACTACGAGCAGTACTTC. Amino acid sequence: CASSWKPPDYYEQYF. The full variable domain, with the rest looked up from reference TRBV28 and TRBJ2-7, is DVKVTQSSRYLVKRTGEKVFLECVQDMDHENMFWYRQDPGLGLRLIYFSYDVKMKEKGDIPEGYSVSREKKERFSLILESASTNQTSMYLCASSWKPPDYYEQYFGPGTRLTVT.

This clonotype was found a few times. This chain uses TRBV28 with TRBJ2-7; either TRBD1 or TRBD2 may fit D (5 bases each). This CDR3 has 12 residues. The germline gives CDR1 MDHEN, CDR2 SYDVKM. V was clipped by 6 bases and J by 5 bases, with 11 bases between them. The CDR3 sequence is CASRVMGDEQYF. Here the CDR3 DNA reads TGTGCCAGCAGAGTAATGGGGGACGAGCAGTACTTC.

This clonotype showed up many times. The chain combines TRBV3-1 with TRBJ2-2; 7 nucleotides match TRBD2. This CDR3 spans 16 amino acids. J was trimmed by 6 bases and V by 0 bases; bases with no gene match: 7. Germline V CDR1 and CDR2: LGHDT, YNNKEL (reference sequence). CDR3 sequence (DNA): TGTGCCAGCAGCCAAGATTCCATGGGAGGGCCCGGGGAGCTGTTTTTT. Protein sequence: CASSQDSMGGPGELFF.

This clonotype has ten or more counts. This chain links TRBV30 with TRBJ2-3, with 11 positions matching TRBD1. The CDR3 covers 14 residues. Trimming took 1 base from V and 5 from J; bases not matched to a gene: 2. Germline CDR1 is GTSNPN and CDR2 is SVGIG (reference sequence). CDR3 amino acids: CAWSGGQGGDTQYF. The DNA of the CDR3 is TGTGCCTGGAGTGGGGGACAGGGGGGAGATACGCAGTATTTT. The entire variable domain, with the rest obtained from reference TRBV30 and TRBJ2-3, is as follows: SQTIHQWPATLVQPVGSPLSLECTVEGTSNPNLYWYRQAAGRGLQLLFYSVGIGQISSEVPQNLSASRPQDRQFILSSKKLLLSDSGFYLCAWSGGQGGDTQYFGPGTRLTVL.

This clonotype has a count of ten or more. The CDR3 here is CASSLDGTDTQYF. Here the CDR3 DNA reads TGTGCCAGCAGCTTAGATGGCACAGATACGCAGTATTTT. V is TRBV7-3 and J is TRBJ2-3; D gene ambiguous. The germline V gene encodes CDR1 SGHTA and CDR2 FQGTGA. V lost 2 bases and J 1 base, leaving 4 bases between the germline ends. The CDR3 extends over 13 amino acids.

This clonotype appeared a few times. The chain couples TRBV2 to TRBJ2-7; the D is unclear. CDR1 and CDR2 from the germline V gene are SNHLY and FYNNEI. V was clipped by 1 base and J by 0 bases, with 7 bases between them. The CDR3 length is 14 residues. CDR3 amino acids: CASSEDGSSYEQYF. The CDR3 DNA follows: TGTGCCAGCAGTGAAGATGGTAGCTCCTACGAGCAGTACTTC.